This TCR beta chain is drawn from a study of post-analysis software for immune sequencing data. The study's findings and limits: Same-batch preparations were strongly co-clustered by F measure. Patients carried a handful of TRBV segments more frequently than controls did, and TRBV5-6, TRBV5-1 and TRBV20-1 were among them.

Built from TCR beta cDNA, the libraries had unique molecular identifiers in them. TCRdb itself ran the PCR reads through MiXCR, one entry per CDR3 protein. The sample holds almost 700,000 distinct CDR3 sequences; 55% to 70% are singletons and the top ten take 11%. A word on this clonotype: Antigen unknown.

Germline loops: CDR1 SGHTA, CDR2 FQGTGA. Unmatched junction bases numbered 9, after V lost 4 bases and J lost 8 bases. This CDR3 region has 15 residues. The rearrangement links TRBV7-3 to TRBJ2-1; 9 positions match TRBD1. Sequenced: blood. The sequence came from a girl aged 2 to 9 with multiple sclerosis. CDR3 sequence: CASSSTGGVTHEQFF. CDR3 bases: TGTGCCAGCAGCTCGACAGGGGGAGTGACGCATGAGCAGTTCTTC.